The present TCR beta chain was sequenced within a study of blood T cell repertoires in COVID-19. Study-level background: From the United States, Italy and Spain came samples of acute and convalescent COVID-19. PBMCs, B-cell-depleted T cells, or T cells were the source of the cDNA or gDNA that made up the material.

In the original processing: For nucleated cells, counts were estimated from reference gene primer amplification. Profiled with immunoSEQ multiplex PCR; TCRdb holds only in-frame clones, not every one. Clone size and V and J calls were adopted from that table, with D and trimming inferred from the DNA. This sample has 70,000 to 85,000 clones, with around 82% found just once. Germline trimming cut 5 bases from V and 7 bases from J; bases unmatched to any gene: 7. Germline loops: CDR1 KGHSH, CDR2 LQKENI. This CDR3 spans 14 amino acids. Sample: peripheral blood. The V and J genes are TRBV18 and TRBJ1-3, with TRBD1 matching 8 bases. The source is a man aged 80 or over with active or convalescent COVID-19. In DNA form, the CDR3 reads TGTGCCAGCTCATCGACGGACAGGGCGAACACCATATATTTT. Translated: CASSSTDRANTIYF.